This T cell receptor beta chain was captured by sequencing in a study of beta chain features in type 1 diabetes. The isolated RNA, all of it, was reverse transcribed, so expressed TCRB transcripts were what got sequenced. Here immunoSEQ multiplex PCR was the method, and the copy in TCRdb shows in-frame clones only, minus some. Of about 320,000 clones in the sample, about 14% were seen once. The study's findings and limits: TCRB CDR3s from Type 1 diabetes patients were moderately but significantly shorter in all four CD4+ subsets. VDJ junctions from type 1 diabetes patients carried fewer insertions and larger deletions. An over-representation of cells with high TCR expression could result from cDNA sequencing.

This clone was seen a handful of times. Its cognate antigen is unknown. Germline loops: CDR1 MNHEY, CDR2 SVGAGI. The CDR3 is 14 amino acids. The V and J ends lost 5 bases and 8 bases respectively, with 16 bases between them. The V and J genes are TRBV6-5 and TRBJ2-4, with TRBD1 as a possible D gene (6 bases). The sequenced sample consisted of central memory CD4+ T cells from blood. The source of this sequence is a young man in good health. The CDR3 reads CASSEGWGLYIQYF. CDR3 nucleotides: TGTGCCAGCAGTGAAGGCTGGGGGCTGTACATTCAGTACTTC.